This TCR beta chain was identified during a study of somatic mutations in cytotoxic T cells in rheumatoid arthritis. Study-level background: Right after diagnosis, and before any treatment had started, patient peripheral blood (more than 27 ml EDTA) was drawn.

Method: immunoSEQ multiplex PCR; TCRdb's copy keeps in-frame clones and lacks some. The data contain 15,000 to 20,000 clones, around 80% of them seen just once; the ten biggest clones take up about 9%. This CDR3 contains 14 residues. Per germline, CDR1 WNHNN and CDR2 SYGVQD (reference sequence). The V end lost 3 bases, the J end lost 0 bases, and 8 bases lay between the germline ends. Input material: CD8+ T cells sorted from blood. The clonotype was recovered from an adult with rheumatoid arthritis. This sequence joins TRBV10-1 and TRBJ1-1, with no clear D. Here the CDR3 DNA reads TGCGCCAGCAGTGACGGGTTCATGAACACTGAAGCTTTCTTT. As protein: CASSDGFMNTEAFF.